The clone carrying this T cell receptor beta chain was picked up many times. Its antigen is as yet unknown. This record belongs to a study of human T cells and chemical hapten exposure. On the study more broadly: Diagnoses of alopecia areata, totalis or universalis occurred in mostly female patients. The study's findings and limits: There was no change with DPC sensitization in TCRs above 1 in 1000 frequency.

The library tagged individual cDNA molecules with unique molecular identifiers. TCRdb passed the RACE reads through MiXCR, listing each CDR3 protein once. This table holds tens of thousands of distinct CDR3 sequences, 11% found once. The time point here: patch test 3, about 24 weeks after DPC sensitization. Treatment defined: therapeutic diphenylcyclopropenone sensitization with weekly scalp DPC. This TCR came from a woman aged 45-65 years with alopecia areata. Some clones in this sample may be carry-over from other donors' samples. Source: whole blood, taken in connection with sensitization to the hapten diphenylcyclopropenone (DPC).

CDR3 region: CASSLRTREETQYF. CDR3 nucleotide sequence: TGTGCCAGCAGCTTGAGGACTCGCGAAGAGACCCAGTACTTC. The genes are TRBV5-6 and TRBJ2-5, with D perhaps TRBD2 (5 bases). Germline-derived CDR1 and CDR2 are SGHDT and YYEEEE. V lost 1 base, J lost 3 bases, and 10 bases lay in between. The CDR3 runs 14 residues.